This T cell receptor beta chain was retrieved from a study of T cell responses to AZD1222 COVID-19 vaccine (dated by TCRdb to the early 2020s). Describing the broader study: AZD1222 recipients given second doses at about 4 weeks or at about 12 weeks were pooled, since spike-specific TCR depth and breadth were not found to differ between the two schedules. TCR sequencing covered 230 to 250 trial participants: about 210 given two doses of AZD1222 and 26 given two doses of MenACWY control vaccine. Trial participants were enrolled by age into subgroups of 18-55, 56-69 and 70-plus years, and around 150, 29 and 61 TCR-sequenced participants, respectively, were included in these subgroups.

A remark on this clone: Its antigen has not been determined. Base qualities are not provided; no much larger clone lies one nucleotide away.

The CDR3 regions of human TCRbeta chains were analyzed by immunosequencing. Under the source paper's analysis protocol: TCRs in the repertoires were matched against a reference library of SARS-CoV-2-specific TCRs that had been generated with the MIRA antigen-specificity platform. Breadth was defined as the fraction of unique TCRs that were SARS-CoV-2-associated. Depth was defined as the fraction of total T cells that were SARS-CoV-2-associated. Using the MIRA data, each spike-specific TCR was mapped to the spike region that the TCR reacts to and placed in a CD4 or CD8 class. Log10-transformed breadth and depth values were compared by one-way ANOVA with Sidak's multiple comparisons tests. Here the immuneACCESS table is served through TCRdb, limited to in-frame sequences with V and J called. Missing clones are a known gap in these copies; in checked studies unresolved V genes cover under half, and the rest lacks a known reason. V and J calls and clone size follow that table, whereas D and trimming were derived from the DNA. Across this sample there are about 44,000 clones, with about 83% seen only once. The ten biggest clones cover over 40% of the sample.

The meaning of the sample's time point label: baseline before first vaccination. Vaccinee samples came from UK trials COV001 and COV002, including a single-blind randomized controlled phase 2/3 trial of AZD1222 (ChAdOx1 nCoV-19) in healthy adults. Trial participant PBMC samples were collected at day 0 and day 28 after the second dose for TCRbeta chain sequencing. The CDR3 goes from the cysteine to the phenylalanine over 12 residues. Only the CDR3 DNA stays, 36 bases, in frame from base 1. The V and J ends are trimmed by 2 bases and 10 bases, leaving 11 bases between them. Findings and caveats that apply to the study as a whole: Spike-specific TCR breadth and depth rose significantly after two AZD1222 doses compared with day 0 and with MenACWY recipients. In the small 56-69-year group, the increase in depth fell short of significance, most likely because of low power. Conclusions about previously exposed vaccinees were limited because only six or seven AZD1222 recipients were SARS-CoV-2 seropositive at baseline. Vaccine-associated CD4 TCRs spanned the whole spike protein, with dominant responses in regions 160-218 and 743-854. Because no day 14 peak-response samples were available, the repertoires could be characterized only after the peak T cell response. Reportedly, almost half of the unique spike-specific TCRs recognized epitopes lying outside the regions that are mutated in the B.1.351 and B.1.1.7 variants. Participants were mostly white British, with more females than males. The authors suggested clonal diversity may have been underestimated.

This clonotype was obtained from an adult in good health. Sequencing used peripheral blood, obtained on day 0 of AZD1222 vaccination. The chain is encoded by TRBV12-3 or TRBV12-4 joined to TRBJ1-1, and the D gene may be TRBD1, 5 bases matching. The CDR3 region reads CASSLLRGTAFF. The nucleotide sequence is TGTGCCAGCAGTTTATTGAGGGGAACAGCTTTCTTT.